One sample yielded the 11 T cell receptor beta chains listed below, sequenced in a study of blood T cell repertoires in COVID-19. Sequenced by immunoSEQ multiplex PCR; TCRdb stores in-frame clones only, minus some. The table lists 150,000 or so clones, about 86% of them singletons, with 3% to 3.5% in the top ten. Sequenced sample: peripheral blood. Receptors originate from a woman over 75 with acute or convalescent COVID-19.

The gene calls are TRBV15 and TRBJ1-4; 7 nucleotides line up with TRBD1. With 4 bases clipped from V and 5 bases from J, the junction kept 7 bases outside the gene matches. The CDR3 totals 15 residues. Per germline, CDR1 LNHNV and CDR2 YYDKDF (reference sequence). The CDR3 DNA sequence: TGTGCCACCAGCACACAGGGGAGCCCCAATGAAAAACTGTTTTTT. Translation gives CATSTQGSPNEKLFF.

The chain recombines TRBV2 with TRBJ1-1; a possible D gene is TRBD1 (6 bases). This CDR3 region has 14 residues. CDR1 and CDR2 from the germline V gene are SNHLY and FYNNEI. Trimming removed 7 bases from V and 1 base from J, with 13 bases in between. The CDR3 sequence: CASTRQTGNTEAFF. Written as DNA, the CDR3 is TGTGCCAGCACCCGACAGACAGGGAACACTGAAGCTTTCTTT.

The CDR3 nucleotides are TGTGCCATCAGTCCTGAAATCGCGGCAACTGGAAACACCATATATTTT. The encoded protein is CAISPEIAATGNTIYF. The chain combines TRBV10-3 with TRBJ1-3, with unresolved D. Germline assignment: CDR1 ENHRY and CDR2 SYGVKD. V lost 5 bases and J 2 bases, leaving 16 bases between the germline ends. This CDR3 has 16 amino acids.

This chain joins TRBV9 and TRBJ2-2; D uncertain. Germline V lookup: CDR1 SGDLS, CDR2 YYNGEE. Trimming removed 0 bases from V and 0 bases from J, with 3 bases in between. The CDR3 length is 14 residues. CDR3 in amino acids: CASSVVSNTGELFF. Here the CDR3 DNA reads TGTGCCAGCAGCGTAGTCTCGAACACCGGGGAGCTGTTTTTT.

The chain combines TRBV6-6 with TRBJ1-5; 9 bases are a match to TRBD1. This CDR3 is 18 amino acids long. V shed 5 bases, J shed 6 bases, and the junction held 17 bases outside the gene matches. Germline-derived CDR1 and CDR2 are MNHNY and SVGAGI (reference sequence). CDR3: CASSRRTIGQGNGQPQHF. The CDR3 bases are TGTGCCAGCAGTCGCCGTACGATAGGACAGGGGAACGGTCAGCCCCAGCATTTT.

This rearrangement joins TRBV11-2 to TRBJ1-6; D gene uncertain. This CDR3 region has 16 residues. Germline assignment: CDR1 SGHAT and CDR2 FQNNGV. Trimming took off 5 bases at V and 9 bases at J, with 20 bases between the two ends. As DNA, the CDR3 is TGTGCCAGCAGCCCCCCCATATGGGGAGATATTTCACCCCTCCACTTT. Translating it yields CASSPPIWGDISPLHF.

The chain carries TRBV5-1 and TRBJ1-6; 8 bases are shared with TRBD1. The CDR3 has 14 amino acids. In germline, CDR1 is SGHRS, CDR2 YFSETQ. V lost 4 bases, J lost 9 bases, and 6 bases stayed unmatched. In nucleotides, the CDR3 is TGCGCCAGCAGCGTGGGACAGGTTTTTTCACCCCTCCACTTT. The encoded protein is CASSVGQVFSPLHF.

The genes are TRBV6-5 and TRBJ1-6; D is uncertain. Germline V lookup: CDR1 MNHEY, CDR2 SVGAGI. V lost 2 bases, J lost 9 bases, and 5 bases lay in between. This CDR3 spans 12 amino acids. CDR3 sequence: CASSYGSSPLHF. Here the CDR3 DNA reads TGTGCCAGCAGTTACGGCAGTTCACCCCTCCACTTT.

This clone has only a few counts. CDR3 nucleotides: TGTGCCAGCAGCTTAGGGGCTTCTGGTCAGCCCCAGCATTTT. It translates to CASSLGASGQPQHF. The V and J genes are TRBV11-1 and TRBJ1-5; D gene ambiguous. Germline loops: CDR1 SGHAT, CDR2 FQDESV (reference sequence). The CDR3 contains 14 residues. V lost 1 base, J lost 6 bases, and 10 bases lay in between.

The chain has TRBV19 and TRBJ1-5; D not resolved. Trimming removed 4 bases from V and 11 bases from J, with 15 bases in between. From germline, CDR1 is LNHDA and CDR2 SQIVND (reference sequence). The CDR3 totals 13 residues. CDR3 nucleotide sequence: TGTGCCAGTAGTAATAACGAGGAACGAGCCCAGCATTTT. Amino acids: CASSNNEERAQHF. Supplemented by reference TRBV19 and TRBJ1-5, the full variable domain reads DGGITQSPKYLFRKEGQNVTLSCEQNLNHDAMYWYRQDPGQGLRLIYYSQIVNDFQKGDIAEGYSVSREKKESFPLTVTSAQKNPTAFYLCASSNNEERAQHFGDGTRLSIL.

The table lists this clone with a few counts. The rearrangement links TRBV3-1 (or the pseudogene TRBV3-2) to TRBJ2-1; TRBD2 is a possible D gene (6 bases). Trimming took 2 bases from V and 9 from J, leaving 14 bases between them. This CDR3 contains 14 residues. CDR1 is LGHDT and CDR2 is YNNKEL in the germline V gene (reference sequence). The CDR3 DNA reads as TGTGCCAGCAGCCAACCACTAGCACCGGGTGAGCAGTTCTTC. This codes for CASSQPLAPGEQFF.